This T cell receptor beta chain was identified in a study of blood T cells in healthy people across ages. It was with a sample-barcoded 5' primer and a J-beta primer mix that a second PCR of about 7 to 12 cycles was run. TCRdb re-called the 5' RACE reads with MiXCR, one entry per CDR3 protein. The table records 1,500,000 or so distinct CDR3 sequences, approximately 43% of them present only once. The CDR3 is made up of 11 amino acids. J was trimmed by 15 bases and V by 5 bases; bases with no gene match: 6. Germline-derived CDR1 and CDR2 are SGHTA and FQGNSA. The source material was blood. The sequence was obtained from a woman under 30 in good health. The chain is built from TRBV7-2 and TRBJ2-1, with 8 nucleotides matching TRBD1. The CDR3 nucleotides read TGTGCCAGCAGCCCCGACAGGGGAATGTTCTTC. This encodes CASSPDRGMFF.